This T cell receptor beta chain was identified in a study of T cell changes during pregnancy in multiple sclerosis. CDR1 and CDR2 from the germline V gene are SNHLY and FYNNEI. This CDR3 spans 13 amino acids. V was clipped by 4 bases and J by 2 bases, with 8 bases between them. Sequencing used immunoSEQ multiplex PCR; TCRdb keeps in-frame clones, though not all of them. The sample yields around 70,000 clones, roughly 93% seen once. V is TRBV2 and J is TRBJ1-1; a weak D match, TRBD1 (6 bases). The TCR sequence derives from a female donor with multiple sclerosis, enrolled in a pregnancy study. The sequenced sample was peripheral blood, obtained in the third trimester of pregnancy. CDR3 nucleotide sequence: TGTGCCAGCAGTGTGGGACATAACACTGAAGCTTTCTTT. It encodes CASSVGHNTEAFF.